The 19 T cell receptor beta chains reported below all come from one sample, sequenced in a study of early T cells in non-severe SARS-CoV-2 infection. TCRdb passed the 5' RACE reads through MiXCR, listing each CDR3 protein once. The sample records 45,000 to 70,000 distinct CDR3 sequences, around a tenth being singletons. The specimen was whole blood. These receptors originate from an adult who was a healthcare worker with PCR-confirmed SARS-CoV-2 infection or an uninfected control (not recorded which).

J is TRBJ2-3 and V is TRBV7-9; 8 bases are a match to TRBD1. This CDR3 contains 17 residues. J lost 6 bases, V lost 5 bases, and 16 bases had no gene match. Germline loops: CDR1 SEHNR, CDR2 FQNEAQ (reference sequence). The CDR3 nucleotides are TGTGCCAGCAGCACATACGGACAGGGCCCCACATCGGATACGCAGTATTTT. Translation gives CASSTYGQGPTSDTQYF.

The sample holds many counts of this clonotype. The CDR3 is CASSRDYEQYF. DNA for the CDR3: TGTGCCAGCAGCCGAGATTACGAGCAGTACTTC. The V and J genes are TRBV28 and TRBJ2-7; D is unclear. The germline V and J ends were trimmed by 6 bases and 4 bases, with 7 bases remaining between them. The CDR3 covers 11 residues. Germline values: CDR1 MDHEN, CDR2 SYDVKM.

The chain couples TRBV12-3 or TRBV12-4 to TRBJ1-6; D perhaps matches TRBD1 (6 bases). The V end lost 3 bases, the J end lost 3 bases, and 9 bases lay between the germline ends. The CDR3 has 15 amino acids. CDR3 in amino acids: CASSFRGNYNSPLHF. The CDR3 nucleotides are TGTGCCAGCAGTTTCAGGGGTAACTATAATTCACCCCTCCACTTT.

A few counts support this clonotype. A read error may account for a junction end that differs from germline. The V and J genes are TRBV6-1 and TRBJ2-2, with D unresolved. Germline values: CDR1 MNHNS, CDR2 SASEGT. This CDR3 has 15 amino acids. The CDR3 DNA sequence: TGTGCCAGCGGTGATCCCAGGCGGAACACCGGGGAGCTGTTTTTT. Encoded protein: CASGDPRRNTGELFF.

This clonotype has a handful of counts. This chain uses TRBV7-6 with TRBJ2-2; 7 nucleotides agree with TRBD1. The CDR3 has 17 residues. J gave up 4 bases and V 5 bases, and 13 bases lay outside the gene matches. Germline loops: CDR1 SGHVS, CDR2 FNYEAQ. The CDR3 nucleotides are TGTGCCAGCAGCAACTTGCCTCCTAGACAGGGCACCGGGGAGCTGTTTTTT. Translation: CASSNLPPRQGTGELFF.

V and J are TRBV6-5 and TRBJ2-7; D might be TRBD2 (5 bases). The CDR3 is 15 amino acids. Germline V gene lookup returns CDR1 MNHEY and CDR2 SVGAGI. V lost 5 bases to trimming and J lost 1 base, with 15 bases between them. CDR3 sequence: CASSPHSRGSYEQYF. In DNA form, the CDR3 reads TGTGCCAGCAGTCCTCACTCCCGGGGTTCCTACGAGCAGTACTTC.

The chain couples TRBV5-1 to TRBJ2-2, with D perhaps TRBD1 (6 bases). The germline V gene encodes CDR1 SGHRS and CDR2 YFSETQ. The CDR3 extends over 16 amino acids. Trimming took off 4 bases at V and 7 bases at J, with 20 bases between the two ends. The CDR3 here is CASSPGTNSRSGELFF. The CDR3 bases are TGCGCCAGCAGCCCCGGGACAAACTCGAGGAGCGGGGAGCTGTTTTTT.

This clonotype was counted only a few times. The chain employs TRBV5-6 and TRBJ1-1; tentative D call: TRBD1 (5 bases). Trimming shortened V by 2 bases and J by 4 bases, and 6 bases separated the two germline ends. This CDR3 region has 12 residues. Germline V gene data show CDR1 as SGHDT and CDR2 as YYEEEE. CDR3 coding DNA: TGTGCCAGCAGCTTTGGGGGCACTGAAGCTTTCTTT. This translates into CASSFGGTEAFF.

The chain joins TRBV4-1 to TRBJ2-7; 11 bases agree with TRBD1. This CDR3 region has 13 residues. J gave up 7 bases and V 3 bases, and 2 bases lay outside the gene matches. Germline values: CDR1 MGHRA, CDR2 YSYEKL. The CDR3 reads CASSQGQGGEQYF. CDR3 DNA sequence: TGCGCCAGCAGCCAGGGACAGGGGGGAGAGCAGTACTTC.

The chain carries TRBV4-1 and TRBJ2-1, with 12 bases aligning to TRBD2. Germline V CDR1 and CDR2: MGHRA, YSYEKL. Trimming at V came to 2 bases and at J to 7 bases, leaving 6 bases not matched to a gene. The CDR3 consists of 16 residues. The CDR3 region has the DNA TGCGCCAGCAGCCAACCACCTAGCGGGAGGGGGAATGAGCAGTTCTTC. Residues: CASSQPPSGRGNEQFF.

The CDR3 bases are TGTGCCAGCCACCGACCCTGGGGCACCGGGGAGCTGTTTTTT. This codes for CASHRPWGTGELFF. V and J are TRBV11-2 and TRBJ2-2, with no clear D. The CDR3 has 14 residues. Trimming cost V 8 bases and J 4 bases, with 14 bases left between them. The germline CDR1 and CDR2 sequences are SGHAT and FQNNGV.

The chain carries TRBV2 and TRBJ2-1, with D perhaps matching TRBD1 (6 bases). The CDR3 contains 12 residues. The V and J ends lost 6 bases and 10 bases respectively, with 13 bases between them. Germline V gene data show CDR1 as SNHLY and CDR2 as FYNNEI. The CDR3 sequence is CASRAQGREQFF. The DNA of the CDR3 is TGTGCCAGCAGGGCCCAGGGGCGCGAGCAGTTCTTC. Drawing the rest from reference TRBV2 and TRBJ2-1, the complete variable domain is EPEVTQTPSHQVTQMGQEVILRCVPISNHLYFYWYRQILGQKVEFLVSFYNNEISEKSEIFDDQFSVERPDGSNFTLKIRSTKLEDSAMYFCASRAQGREQFFGPGTRLTVL.

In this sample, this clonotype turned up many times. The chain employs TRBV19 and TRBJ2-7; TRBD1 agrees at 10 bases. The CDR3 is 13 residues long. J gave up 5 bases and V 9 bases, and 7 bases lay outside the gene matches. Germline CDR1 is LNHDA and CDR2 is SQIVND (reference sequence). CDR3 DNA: TGTGCCAGCAAGACAGGGGGCGGCGACGAGCAGTACTTC. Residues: CASKTGGGDEQYF.

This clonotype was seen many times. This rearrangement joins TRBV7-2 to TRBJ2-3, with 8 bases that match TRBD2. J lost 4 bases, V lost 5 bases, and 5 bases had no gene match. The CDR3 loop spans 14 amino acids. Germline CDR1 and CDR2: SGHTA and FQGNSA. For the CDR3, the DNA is TGTGCCAGCAGCCCTAGAGCGGGGGCAGATACGCAGTATTTT. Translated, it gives CASSPRAGADTQYF. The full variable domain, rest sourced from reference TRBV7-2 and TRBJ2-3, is GAGVSQSPSNKVTEKGKDVELRCDPISGHTALYWYRQSLGQGLEFLIYFQGNSAPDKSGLPSDRFSAERTGGSVSTLTIQRTQQEDSAVYLCASSPRAGADTQYFGPGTRLTVL.

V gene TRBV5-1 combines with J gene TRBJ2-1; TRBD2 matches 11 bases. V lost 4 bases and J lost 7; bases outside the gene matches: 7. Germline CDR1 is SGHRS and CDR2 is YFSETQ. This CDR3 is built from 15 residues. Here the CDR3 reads CASSLVTSGANEQFF. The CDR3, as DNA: TGCGCCAGCAGCCTTGTGACTAGCGGGGCAAATGAGCAGTTCTTC. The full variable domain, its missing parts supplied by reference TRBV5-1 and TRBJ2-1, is KAGVTQTPRYLIKTRGQQVTLSCSPISGHRSVSWYQQTPGQGLQFLFEYFSETQRNKGNFPGRFSGRQFSNSRSEMNVSTLELGDSALYLCASSLVTSGANEQFFGPGTRLTVL.

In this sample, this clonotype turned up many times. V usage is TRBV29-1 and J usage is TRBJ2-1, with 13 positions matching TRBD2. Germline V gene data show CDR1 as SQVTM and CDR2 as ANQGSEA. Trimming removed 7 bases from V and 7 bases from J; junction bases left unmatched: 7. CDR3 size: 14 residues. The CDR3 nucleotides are TGCAGCGCTGGACTAGCGGGAGTATGGAATGAGCAGTTCTTC. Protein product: CSAGLAGVWNEQFF.

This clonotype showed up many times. CDR3 in amino acids: CSASPKKETQYF. CDR3 nucleotide sequence: TGCAGTGCTAGCCCCAAGAAAGAGACCCAGTACTTC. This sequence joins TRBV20-1 and TRBJ2-5, with unresolved D. Germline assignment: CDR1 DFQATT and CDR2 SNEGSKA (reference sequence). The length of the CDR3 is 12 residues. Between the trimmed V and J ends, which lost 3 bases and 3 bases, there was a span of 8 bases.

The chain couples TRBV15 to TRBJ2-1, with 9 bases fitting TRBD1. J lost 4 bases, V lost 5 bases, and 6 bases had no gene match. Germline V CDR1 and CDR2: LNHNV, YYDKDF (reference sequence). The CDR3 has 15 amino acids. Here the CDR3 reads CATSYPGQGYNEQFF. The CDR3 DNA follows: TGTGCCACCAGCTATCCGGGACAGGGTTACAATGAGCAGTTCTTC.

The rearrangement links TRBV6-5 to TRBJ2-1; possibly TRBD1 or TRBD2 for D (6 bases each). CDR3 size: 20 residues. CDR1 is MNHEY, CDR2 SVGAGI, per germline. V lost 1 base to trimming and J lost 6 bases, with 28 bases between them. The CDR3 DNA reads TGTGCCAGCAGTTACTTCACAGGGTTTTCAGCGGGCCAAAAGGGCAATGAGCAGTTCTTC. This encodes CASSYFTGFSAGQKGNEQFF.